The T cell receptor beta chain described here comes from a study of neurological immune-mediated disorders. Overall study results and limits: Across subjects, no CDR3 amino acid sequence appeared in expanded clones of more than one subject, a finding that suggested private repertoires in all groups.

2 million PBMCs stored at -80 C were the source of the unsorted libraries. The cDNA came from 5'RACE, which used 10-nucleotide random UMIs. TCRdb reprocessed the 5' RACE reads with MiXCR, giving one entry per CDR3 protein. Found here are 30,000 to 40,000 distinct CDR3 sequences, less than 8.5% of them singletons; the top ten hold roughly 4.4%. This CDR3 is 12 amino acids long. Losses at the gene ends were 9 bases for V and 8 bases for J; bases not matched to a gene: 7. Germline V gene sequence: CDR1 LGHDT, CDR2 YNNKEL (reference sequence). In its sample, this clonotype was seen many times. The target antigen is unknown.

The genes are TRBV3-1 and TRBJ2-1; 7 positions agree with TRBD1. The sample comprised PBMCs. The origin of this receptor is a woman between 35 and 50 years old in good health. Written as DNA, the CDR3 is TGTGCCAGTACAGGGGACCTGGATGAGCAGTTCTTC. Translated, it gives CASTGDLDEQFF.